This T cell receptor (beta chain) derives from a study of post-analysis software for immune sequencing data. Study-wide context: Secondary progressive, relapsing-remitting and progressive-relapsing multiple sclerosis were among the included disease courses. General study points: The normalized Chao1 diversity of multiple sclerosis patients was significantly lower than that of controls. Among roughly 5 TRBV segments more frequent in patients than controls were TRBV5-6, TRBV5-1 and TRBV20-1.

Germline values: CDR1 SNHLY, CDR2 FYNNEI. CDR3 length: 15 residues. The germline V and J ends were trimmed by 6 bases and 3 bases, with 18 bases remaining between them. TCR beta libraries were prepared from cDNA with unique molecular identifiers. Each sample of roughly 0.9 to 11 million input T cells yielded about 500,000 cDNA molecules, so each molecule approximated one T cell. Using its own MiXCR run on the PCR reads, TCRdb lists one record per CDR3 protein. The data contain about 810,000 distinct CDR3 sequences, about 53% of them singletons. A remark on this clonotype: Its antigen is currently unknown.

The receptor's source is a girl aged 5-17 years with multiple sclerosis. The sequenced material came from blood. V usage is TRBV2 and J usage is TRBJ2-7, with D maybe TRBD2 (6 bases). CDR3 in amino acids: CASSPAGGRNYEQYF. Written as DNA, the CDR3 is TGTGCCAGCAGCCCCGCCGGAGGGAGGAACTACGAGCAGTACTTC.